The clone carrying this T cell receptor (beta chain) is classed as large. No antigen is known for it. The assay that was used to sequence DNA from cultured CD4+ T cells was the Oncomine TCR Beta short-read assay. TCRdb redid the calling of the PCR reads with MiXCR, one entry per CDR3 protein. The data contain several hundred distinct CDR3 sequences, roughly 7.8% of them singletons. The record originates from a study of vaccination and CD4 T cells after COVID-19. Treatment specified: roughly 10-day PBMC culture with coronavirus spike peptide pools or control peptides (ViraFEST assay). During the years 2011-2018, before the COVID-19 pandemic, the unexposed donor's CD4+ T cells were collected. Peptide pool stimulation in ViraFEST expanded antigen-specific T cells, whose TCRs were then sequenced. The length of the CDR3 is 14 residues. Germline assignment: CDR1 WNHNN and CDR2 SYGVQD (reference sequence). V dropped 3 bases and J dropped 5; count of bases not matched to a gene: 6.

The sequence derives from a human donor in good health. What was sequenced was CD4+ T cells from blood, cultured in vitro. V is TRBV10-1 and J is TRBJ2-7; 8 bases are shared with TRBD1. CDR3 sequence reads: CASSDDRGGDEQYF. CDR3 bases: TGCGCCAGCAGTGACGACAGGGGCGGCGACGAGCAGTACTTC.